These 5 T cell receptor beta chains share one sample of origin, sequenced in a study of human T cells and chemical hapten exposure (dated by TCRdb to the early 2020s). Taken with the paper, the label for time point translates to: healthy volunteer bleed at 6 weeks. Total RNA was extracted from unfractionated whole blood that had been collected in Tempus Blood RNA tubes. The library was generated by RACE. Sequencing took place on a NextSeq 500. The public sequencing data were trimmed at Q25 with fastp and processed into clonotypes with MiXCR by TCRdb, which kept only in-frame beta chains. Duplicate CDR3 protein sequences are folded into a single record with the most common DNA and genes. Counted in this sample were about 65,000 distinct CDR3 sequences; about 6% of them appeared once. Around 3.4% of the sample belongs to the ten largest clones. Sequences were obtained from whole blood. These receptors were collected from a female donor in good health. Some clones in this sample may be carry-over from other donors' samples.

This clonotype was seen at least ten times. The V gene is TRBV28, the J gene TRBJ2-4; D is unresolved. V was clipped by 3 bases and J by 0 bases, with 9 bases between them. This CDR3 is built from 15 residues. Germline CDR1 is MDHEN and CDR2 is SYDVKM. Written as DNA, the CDR3 is TGTGCCAGCAGTTTCCAAAATCTAGCCAAAAACATTCAGTACTTC. This encodes CASSFQNLAKNIQYF.

This clonotype has at least ten counts. This chain uses TRBV28 with TRBJ2-5; D is ambiguous. CDR1 and CDR2 (germline): MDHEN, SYDVKM. The CDR3 loop spans 11 amino acids. V lost 4 bases and J lost 4, with 4 bases in between. CDR3 DNA: TGTGCCAGCAGTTCGAGAGAGACCCAGTACTTC. As protein: CASSSRETQYF.

With regard to this clonotype: Since a much larger clone is just one base distant, this may be a read error. The V call is TRBV7-9, the J call TRBJ2-2; no reliable D call. The CDR3 runs to 17 residues. Per germline, CDR1 SEHNR and CDR2 FQNEAQ (reference sequence). CDR3: CASSRVTEVTYTEELFF. The DNA of the CDR3 is TGTGCCAGCAGCCGTGTTACAGAAGTCACCTACACCGAGGAGCTGTTTTTT.

On this clonotype itself: Germline and junction disagree at one end, which may indicate a read error. The chain carries TRBV3-1 and TRBJ2-1, with 8 nucleotides matching TRBD2. This CDR3 is 17 amino acids long. Germline CDR1 is LGHDT and CDR2 is YNNKEL (reference sequence). DNA of the CDR3: TGTACCAGCAGAAAAACCCCTCTAGCGGGCGGCTACAATGAGCAGTTCTTC. Translating it yields CTSRKTPLAGGYNEQFF.

There are many counts of this clonotype. CDR3: CSASPPGSEKLFF. DNA of the CDR3: TGCAGTGCTAGCCCGCCAGGGAGCGAAAAACTGTTTTTT. This chain links TRBV20-1 with TRBJ1-4, with D tentatively TRBD1 (5 bases). Per germline, CDR1 DFQATT and CDR2 SNEGSKA (reference sequence). V lost 3 bases and J lost 8, with 13 bases in between. The CDR3 spans 13 residues.